Listed below are T cell receptor beta chains from one sample, sequenced in a study of blood T cell repertoires in COVID-19. TCRdb's copy holds only in-frame clones and misses some; the assay was immunoSEQ multiplex PCR. The data hold more than 150,000 clones, with roughly 80% observed a single time. Sequencing input: peripheral blood. The receptors were gathered from a middle-aged man who had recovered from COVID-19. Both conserved end residues are part of each CDR3. D genes are given only for firm matches. Only part of the rows carry a size: once, few, many, or a class if the clone is expanded.

V	J	D	size	DNA	CDR3
TRBV11-1	TRBJ2-7	TRBD1	.	TGTGCCAGCAGTCGTACAGGGGGCCAAGAGCAGTACTTC	CASSRTGGQEQYF
TRBV5-8	TRBJ1-2	TRBD1	.	TGTGCCAGCAGCTGGACAGGGGTTAACTATGGCTACACCTTC	CASSWTGVNYGYTF
TRBV18	TRBJ2-1	TRBD2	once	TGTGCCAGCTCACCAGTGCTAGCGGGAGGGGAAGAGCAGTTCTTC	CASSPVLAGGEEQFF
TRBV24-1	TRBJ2-2	.	.	TGTGCCACCAGTGATTTGGGGGGCCCGGACACCGGGGAGCTGTTTTTT	CATSDLGGPDTGELFF
TRBV7-2	TRBJ2-1	TRBD2	.	TGTGCCAGCAGCTTAGAGGGGTTGCGGGAGGGCTTCAATGAGCAGTTCTTC	CASSLEGLREGFNEQFF
TRBV5-1	TRBJ2-1	TRBD2	.	TGCGCCAGCAGCTTGGGACTAGCGGGATTCAATGAGCAGTTCTTC	CASSLGLAGFNEQFF
TRBV14	TRBJ2-7	.	.	TGTGCCAGCAGCCCAGCAGGGCGACCCTCCTACGAGCAGTACTTC	CASSPAGRPSYEQYF
TRBV7-8	TRBJ1-1	.	many	TGTGCCAGCAGCTTAGATGGCTACACGGGCACTGAAGCTTTCTTT	CASSLDGYTGTEAFF
TRBV2	TRBJ1-1	.	.	TGTGCCAGCAGGACCCGGACATCGAACACTGAAGCTTTCTTT	CASRTRTSNTEAFF
TRBV27	TRBJ1-5	TRBD1	.	TGTGCCAGCAGTTGGACAGGGGTGGGCCAGCCCCAGCATTTT	CASSWTGVGQPQHF
TRBV30	TRBJ1-1	.	.	TGTGCCTGGAGTCCGAGACAGAGGAACACTGAAGCTTTCTTT	CAWSPRQRNTEAFF
TRBV19	TRBJ2-7	TRBD2	many	TGTGCCAGTAGTGGCGGGAGAGATTTCTACGAGCAGTACTTC	CASSGGRDFYEQYF
TRBV5-3	TRBJ2-3	.	.	TGTGCCAGAAGCTGTTACTCAGATACGCAGTATTTT	CARSCYSDTQYF
TRBV27	TRBJ2-5	TRBD2	.	TGTGCCAGCAGTTTCTCCCCTAGCGGGACTCAAGAGACCCAGTACTTC	CASSFSPSGTQETQYF
TRBV6-5	TRBJ1-3	.	.	TGTGCCAGCAGGTACAAAACAGGCTCTGGAAACACCATATATTTT	CASRYKTGSGNTIYF
TRBV19	TRBJ1-2	.	once	TGTGCCAGTAGTAACCCAGGGACACCGAACTATGGCTACACCTTC	CASSNPGTPNYGYTF
TRBV7-3	TRBJ2-7	.	.	TGTGCCAGCAGCTTAAGTGCGACCTACGAGCAGTACTTC	CASSLSATYEQYF
TRBV4-2	TRBJ2-3	TRBD2	.	TGTGCCAGCAGCCAAGTTTCTAGCGGGAGGGCAGATACGCAGTATTTT	CASSQVSSGRADTQYF
TRBV7-2	TRBJ1-6	TRBD1	.	TGTGCCAGCAGCTTAGAGACAGGGTCAGATCCCCTCCACTTT	CASSLETGSDPLHF
TRBV30	TRBJ1-5	.	.	TGTGCCTGGAGTGTGTCCGGGTTGAGGCAGCCCCAGCATTTT	CAWSVSGLRQPQHF
TRBV14	TRBJ1-1	.	.	TGTGCCAGCAGCCAAGGGTGGGACACAATGAACACTGAAGCTTTCTTT	CASSQGWDTMNTEAFF
TRBV5-4	TRBJ2-5	.	once	TGTGCCAGCAGCTCAGGGACACACCAAGAGACCCAGTACTTC	CASSSGTHQETQYF
TRBV30	TRBJ1-1	.	.	TGTGCCTGGAGATATGGAGGGAACACTGAAGCTTTCTTT	CAWRYGGNTEAFF
TRBV3-1/TRBV3-2	TRBJ1-2	TRBD1	.	TGTGCCAGCAGCCTCGGGACAGGGGATATGGGTTATGGCTACACCTTC	CASSLGTGDMGYGYTF
TRBV25-1	TRBJ1-6	TRBD1	.	TGTGCCAGCAGTGAATGGGACAGGGGTAATTCACCCCTCCACTTT	CASSEWDRGNSPLHF
TRBV9	TRBJ1-1	TRBD1	.	TGTGCCAGCAGCGTAGCAATAGGGGGGCCGGGACCTCCGGGGACAGGCCTGGGGGCTGAAGCTTTCTTT	CASSVAIGGPGPPGTGLGAEAFF
TRBV7-2	TRBJ1-2	.	once	TGTGCCAGCAGCTTAGCACAAACCTACTATGGCTACACCTTC	CASSLAQTYYGYTF
TRBV28	TRBJ1-5	.	.	TGTGCCAGCAGACGAGCCGGGAGCAACAATCAGCCCCAGCATTTT	CASRRAGSNNQPQHF
TRBV28	TRBJ1-4	TRBD1	once	TGTGCCAGCAGGGGACAGGGAGAAACTAATGAAAAACTGTTTTTT	CASRGQGETNEKLFF
TRBV7-2	TRBJ2-1	TRBD2	.	TGTGCCAGCAGCTTAGCGGGGACTAGCGGGGTCTACAATGAGCAGTTCTTC	CASSLAGTSGVYNEQFF
TRBV18	TRBJ1-1	TRBD1	.	TGTGCCAGCTCACCTAATGTAGTAACAGGGGGCGTGGAGAGTGAAGCTTTCTTT	CASSPNVVTGGVESEAFF
TRBV6-6	TRBJ1-6	.	.	TGTGCCAGCCGTCGAAACCCGGTCACCTATAATTCACCCCTCCACTTT	CASRRNPVTYNSPLHF
TRBV13	TRBJ2-4	TRBD2	.	TGTGCCAGCAGCGGAATCGGGACTAACGTGGGCCTAGCCAAAAACATTCAGTACTTC	CASSGIGTNVGLAKNIQYF
TRBV7-3	TRBJ1-4	.	.	TGTGCCAGCAGCTTAAACGGGGGTCCGAATGAAAAACTGTTTTTT	CASSLNGGPNEKLFF
TRBV5-1	TRBJ1-6	.	once	TGCGCCAGCAGCTCTGGAGGCGGGTGGGATTCACCCCTCCACTTT	CASSSGGGWDSPLHF
TRBV7-2	TRBJ1-4	.	.	TGTGCCAGCAGCTTAGGTCCAGGTTCTGAAAAACTGTTTTTT	CASSLGPGSEKLFF
TRBV29-1	TRBJ1-1	.	few	TGCAGCGTCCCTCGCCGGGGACAGAACACTGAAGCTTTCTTT	CSVPRRGQNTEAFF
TRBV25-1	TRBJ2-2	TRBD1	.	TGTGCCAGCAGTGAATCAGACAGGGCGCGAACCGGGGAGCTGTTTTTT	CASSESDRARTGELFF
TRBV10-3	TRBJ2-2	TRBD2	.	TGTGCCATCAGAACCGGGACTAGTAACACCGGGGAGCTGTTTTTT	CAIRTGTSNTGELFF
TRBV2	TRBJ2-7	TRBD2	.	TGTGCCAGCAGGACTAGCGGGGCAACCTACGAGCAGTACTTC	CASRTSGATYEQYF
TRBV7-2	TRBJ2-7	.	.	TGTGCCAGCAGCGTTAGTGGGACTGGAGACTACGAGCAGTACTTC	CASSVSGTGDYEQYF
TRBV5-1	TRBJ2-7	.	.	TGCGCCAGCAGCTTGGCCGTGTATCGCAGTGGAGACGAGCAGTACTTC	CASSLAVYRSGDEQYF